The 32 T cell receptor beta chains in this list originate from one sample, sequenced in a study of shared clonotypes between healthy human individuals. The assay was immunoSEQ multiplex PCR, and TCRdb's table has in-frame clones only and misses some. The sample carries roughly 1,500,000 clones, about 98% recorded once. Sequenced sample: naive CD4+ T cells sorted from blood. This sample's subset: CD45RA+ positively selected. All receptors derive from a young man in good health.

This chain links TRBV18 with TRBJ2-7; TRBD1 aligns across 10 bases. J gave up 2 bases and V 1 base, and 8 bases lay outside the gene matches. The CDR3 covers 17 residues. Germline CDR1 reads KGHSH; CDR2 reads LQKENI. The CDR3 DNA is TGTGCCAGCTCACCACTTTCCCGGGGACAGGGGACCTACGAGCAGTACTTC. Its translation is CASSPLSRGQGTYEQYF.

V usage is TRBV28 and J usage is TRBJ2-7, with a weak D call TRBD1 (6 bases). Germline assignment: CDR1 MDHEN and CDR2 SYDVKM. CDR3 length: 18 residues. V was shortened by 5 bases and J by 0 bases, with 23 bases between the two germline ends. The CDR3 DNA follows: TGTGCCAGCAGTCCTACAATGGGCTTGCAGGGGAGCTCCTACGAGCAGTACTTC. Translating it yields CASSPTMGLQGSSYEQYF.

On this clone: The same CDR3 also results from other DNA sequences found in this sample. This chain links TRBV18 with TRBJ2-3, with D uncertain. V dropped 4 bases and J dropped 0 bases, with 8 bases sitting between them. The CDR3 is made up of 14 amino acids. Germline CDR1 is KGHSH and CDR2 is LQKENI. CDR3 in amino acids: CASSRGPSTDTQYF. CDR3 nucleotides: TGTGCCAGCTCACGAGGTCCTAGCACAGATACGCAGTATTTT.

Remarks on this clone: This CDR3 is also generated by other DNA sequences in the sample. The chain is built from TRBV20-1 and TRBJ1-1; D unresolved. The CDR3 sequence is 10 residues long. Germline CDR1 is DFQATT and CDR2 is SNEGSKA (reference sequence). V gave up 3 bases and J gave up 5 bases, with 4 bases separating them. CDR3 bases: TGCAGTGCTAGTTGGACTGAAGCTTTCTTT. The encoded protein is CSASWTEAFF.

The chain uses TRBV9 and TRBJ2-7, with D uncertain. V was pared by 3 bases and J by 2 bases, with 9 bases between. In germline, CDR1 is SGDLS, CDR2 YYNGEE. The CDR3 sequence is 13 residues long. The CDR3 nucleotides read TGTGCCAGCAGCGAGGCACCGACCTACGAGCAGTACTTC. It specifies CASSEAPTYEQYF.

This chain uses TRBV7-9 with TRBJ2-3; D remains ambiguous. Germline loops: CDR1 SEHNR, CDR2 FQNEAQ (reference sequence). The CDR3 spans 13 residues. Trimming stripped 5 bases from V and 6 bases from J, with 12 bases between. CDR3 in DNA: TGTGCCAGCAGCACCCGTGGGGTGGATACGCAGTATTTT. It specifies CASSTRGVDTQYF.

This chain uses TRBV5-1 with TRBJ2-2, with 8 bases aligning to TRBD1. CDR1 and CDR2 (germline): SGHRS, YFSETQ. The J segment lost 0 bases and the V segment lost 4 bases, leaving 8 bases of the junction unmatched. The CDR3 length is 17 residues. CDR3 nucleotides: TGCGCCAGCAGCCCTCCGGACAGGGTAGCGAACACCGGGGAGCTGTTTTTT. Its protein is CASSPPDRVANTGELFF.

Remarks on this clone: Other DNA sequences within the sample encode an identical CDR3. The rearrangement joins TRBV5-1 to TRBJ2-7, with D unclear. V was clipped by 1 base and J by 1 base, with 9 bases between them. Germline V lookup: CDR1 SGHRS, CDR2 YFSETQ. The CDR3 totals 14 residues. The CDR3 loop is CASSLSPGSYEQYF. In DNA, the CDR3 is TGCGCCAGCAGCTTGTCACCAGGATCCTACGAGCAGTACTTC.

The rearrangement links TRBV10-3 to TRBJ1-2, with a weak D call TRBD1 (6 bases). The V gene's germline CDR1 is ENHRY and CDR2 SYGVKD. This CDR3 contains 15 residues. Trimming left V 0 bases short and J 7 bases short, with 15 bases between. CDR3 amino acids: CAISESTGGAGGYTF. In DNA, the CDR3 is TGTGCCATCAGTGAGTCGACGGGGGGCGCAGGTGGCTACACCTTC.

The genes are TRBV5-6 and TRBJ2-2; 7 nucleotides line up with TRBD1. CDR3 length: 15 amino acids. Germline CDR1 is SGHDT and CDR2 is YYEEEE. V shed 0 bases, J shed 14 bases, and the junction held 13 bases outside the gene matches. This chain's CDR3 is CASSLADRDRMILFF. DNA of the CDR3: TGTGCCAGCAGCTTGGCAGACAGGGATCGTATGATTCTGTTTTTT.

This clone has just one count. The chain employs TRBV28 and TRBJ2-7; 15 bases line up with TRBD2. Germline lookup yields CDR1 MDHEN and CDR2 SYDVKM. Losses at the gene ends were 6 bases for V and 4 bases for J; bases not matched to a gene: 19. The CDR3 is 20 amino acids. DNA for the CDR3: TGTGCCAGCAGACCACTCAAGCGGGGACTAGCGGGAGGTACATATTACGAGCAGTACTTC. This gives the protein CASRPLKRGLAGGTYYEQYF.

V gene TRBV28 combines with J gene TRBJ2-7; 13 nucleotides align to TRBD2. From germline, CDR1 is MDHEN and CDR2 SYDVKM. With V trimmed by 7 bases and J by 1 base, 4 bases remained unmatched. CDR3 length: 15 amino acids. CDR3 DNA: TGTGCCAGCAAACGACTAGCGGGAGGTTCCTACGAGCAGTACTTC. Protein sequence: CASKRLAGGSYEQYF.

The chain combines TRBV5-6 with TRBJ1-1; 7 bases line up with TRBD1. Germline lookup yields CDR1 SGHDT and CDR2 YYEEEE. The CDR3 contains 17 residues. V lost 4 bases and J lost 0; bases outside the gene matches: 12. This CDR3 reads CASSQMGRGRMNTEAFF. CDR3 nucleotides: TGTGCCAGCAGCCAAATGGGGAGGGGGCGGATGAACACTGAAGCTTTCTTT.

The chain has TRBV19 and TRBJ2-7; TRBD2 aligns across 11 bases. In germline, CDR1 is LNHDA, CDR2 SQIVND (reference sequence). The CDR3 runs 15 residues. Losses at the gene ends were 4 bases for V and 7 bases for J; bases not matched to a gene: 9. DNA for the CDR3: TGTGCCAGTAGTAGACAACTAGCGGGAGTCTGGGAGCAGTACTTC. The encoded protein is CASSRQLAGVWEQYF.

V and J are TRBV11-3 and TRBJ2-7; no clear D. The CDR3 has 14 residues. V was clipped by 4 bases and J by 3 bases, with 13 bases between them. Germline CDR1 and CDR2: SGHNT and YENEEA. This CDR3 reads CASSSKGSGYEQYF. The CDR3 DNA reads as TGTGCCAGCAGCTCTAAGGGTTCGGGCTACGAGCAGTACTTC.

The sample holds one count of this clone. V usage is TRBV2 and J usage is TRBJ2-1, with 9 bases identical to TRBD2. Germline CDR1 and CDR2: SNHLY and FYNNEI. J lost 7 bases, V lost 7 bases, and 14 bases had no gene match. CDR3 length: 16 residues. The CDR3 sequence: CASTRYGGRAANEQFF. The DNA of the CDR3 is TGTGCCAGCACTAGGTATGGCGGGAGGGCGGCAAATGAGCAGTTCTTC.

V and J are TRBV7-2 and TRBJ2-5, with unresolved D. Germline CDR1 and CDR2: SGHTA and FQGNSA. V gave up 5 bases and J gave up 4 bases, with 17 bases separating them. The CDR3 loop spans 15 amino acids. CDR3 nucleotide sequence: TGTGCCAGCAGCCTCGTTAAAACAGCGACAGAGACCCAGTACTTC. Protein: CASSLVKTATETQYF.

The rearrangement joins TRBV10-3 to TRBJ2-7; 8 nucleotides align to TRBD1. The CDR3 is 13 amino acids. Trimming removed 7 bases from V and 0 bases from J; junction bases left unmatched: 2. Germline V gives CDR1 ENHRY, CDR2 SYGVKD. CDR3 loop: CAITGQGSYEQYF. The CDR3 bases are TGTGCCATCACCGGACAGGGCTCCTACGAGCAGTACTTC.

The chain carries TRBV5-6 and TRBJ2-5; 8 nucleotides match TRBD1. In germline, CDR1 is SGHDT, CDR2 YYEEEE. Trimming at V came to 2 bases and at J to 5 bases, leaving 8 bases not matched to a gene. The CDR3 covers 15 residues. CDR3 nucleotides: TGTGCCAGCAGCTTCCGGGACAGGCCCATGGAGACCCAGTACTTC. This gives the protein CASSFRDRPMETQYF.

V gene TRBV5-8 combines with J gene TRBJ1-5, with TRBD1 matching over 8 bases. The germline V gene encodes CDR1 SGHTS and CDR2 YDEGEE. After removal of 2 bases from V and 4 bases from J, the junction contained 8 bases not matched to a gene. The CDR3 consists of 16 residues. The CDR3 DNA reads as TGTGCCAGCAGCTTTCGGACAGGGCGGGTAAATCAGCCCCAGCATTTT. Protein sequence: CASSFRTGRVNQPQHF.

The rearrangement links TRBV27 to TRBJ2-7; 8 nucleotides align to TRBD2. The ends lost 5 bases at V and 6 bases at J; junction bases unmatched: 6. CDR1 MNHEY and CDR2 SMNVEV come from the germline V gene (reference sequence). The CDR3 has 13 residues. CDR3 bases: TGTGCCAGCAGTCGGACTAGCATTTCCGAGCAGTACTTC. It translates to CASSRTSISEQYF.

This clone was counted a single time. Written as DNA, the CDR3 is TGTGCCAGCAGCCAGAGGGTTTGGACTAGCGGAGAAGAGACCCAGTACTTC. Amino acid sequence: CASSQRVWTSGEETQYF. The chain uses TRBV7-7 and TRBJ2-5, with 10 bases that match TRBD2. There are 17 residues in the CDR3. The V segment lost 5 bases and the J segment 3 bases; nucleotides outside the gene matches: 12. The germline gives CDR1 SSHAT, CDR2 FNYEAQ (reference sequence).

Here the CDR3 DNA reads TGTGCCATCAGTGAGTTAGCGGGAAGTACCGGGGAGCTGTTTTTT. Its protein product is CAISELAGSTGELFF. The chain uses TRBV10-3 and TRBJ2-2, with 8 bases lining up with TRBD2. Germline V gives CDR1 ENHRY, CDR2 SYGVKD. The CDR3 totals 15 residues. The junction had 3 bases not matched to a gene; V was cut back by 1 base and J by 5 bases.

J is TRBJ2-7 and V is TRBV18; 7 bases map to TRBD2. Trimming cost V 2 bases and J 2 bases; bases outside gene matches: 6. The CDR3 loop spans 15 amino acids. From germline, CDR1 is KGHSH and CDR2 LQKENI. Here the CDR3 DNA reads TGTGCCAGCTCACCAGTGGCGGGAGTTCCCTACGAGCAGTACTTC. It translates to CASSPVAGVPYEQYF.

The CDR3 DNA follows: TGTGCCAGCAGCTTAGATGTTACTGAAGCTTTCTTT. Translated, it gives CASSLDVTEAFF. The chain is built from TRBV7-9 and TRBJ1-1; D unclear. The germline CDR1 and CDR2 sequences are SEHNR and FQNEAQ (reference sequence). CDR3 length: 12 residues. Between the trimmed V and J ends, which lost 1 base and 5 bases, there was a span of 5 bases.

In this sample, this clone turned up once. Other DNA sequences of this sample code for an identical CDR3. The chain combines TRBV9 with TRBJ2-5, with D perhaps being TRBD1 or TRBD2 (5 bases each). The CDR3 totals 13 residues. Looked up from germline, CDR1 is SGDLS and CDR2 is YYNGEE. Trimming removed 0 bases at V and 5 bases at J, with 8 bases between. For the CDR3, the DNA is TGTGCCAGCAGCGTAGGAGGGGAGGAGACCCAGTACTTC. Encoded protein: CASSVGGEETQYF.

As concerns this clone: The identical CDR3 is also encoded by other nucleotide sequences in the sample. The chain links TRBV10-3 to TRBJ2-7, with a tentative D call TRBD2 (5 bases). Germline loops: CDR1 ENHRY, CDR2 SYGVKD. The V gene lost 6 bases and the J gene lost 1 base, with 10 bases spanning the gap. The CDR3 is 13 amino acids. For the CDR3, the DNA is TGTGCCATCAGGGAGGCATCATCCTACGAGCAGTACTTC. This encodes CAIREASSYEQYF.

This rearrangement joins TRBV28 to TRBJ2-5; 7 bases are a match to TRBD2. V lost 2 bases, J lost 5 bases, and 11 bases stayed unmatched. The CDR3 covers 16 residues. Looked up from germline, CDR1 is MDHEN and CDR2 is SYDVKM. CDR3 sequence (DNA): TGTGCCAGCAGTTTAGAGCTAGCGGAACCTCAGGAGACCCAGTACTTC. Translating gives CASSLELAEPQETQYF. Complete variable domain (other parts from reference TRBV28 and TRBJ2-5): DVKVTQSSRYLVKRTGEKVFLECVQDMDHENMFWYRQDPGLGLRLIYFSYDVKMKEKGDIPEGYSVSREKKERFSLILESASTNQTSMYLCASSLELAEPQETQYFGPGTRLLVL.

The chain employs TRBV4-1 and TRBJ1-5, with a tentative D call TRBD1 (5 bases). With 0 bases removed from V and 6 bases from J, the gap between germline ends came to 15 bases. Germline-derived CDR1 and CDR2 are MGHRA and YSYEKL. The CDR3 is 16 residues long. CDR3 residues: CASSQDGQGFGQPQHF. The CDR3 DNA sequence: TGCGCCAGCAGCCAAGATGGGCAGGGCTTCGGTCAGCCCCAGCATTTT.

V and J are TRBV11-2 and TRBJ2-7; 10 nucleotides match TRBD2. Germline V CDR1 and CDR2: SGHAT, FQNNGV. The CDR3 runs to 19 residues. The ends lost 0 bases at V and 2 bases at J; junction bases unmatched: 13. In DNA form, the CDR3 reads TGTGCCAGCAGCTTAGAGGCTAGCGGGAGATCTTTTGGAACCTACGAGCAGTACTTC. It yields the protein CASSLEASGRSFGTYEQYF.

The genes are TRBV5-1 and TRBJ2-7; D remains unclear. Per germline, CDR1 SGHRS and CDR2 YFSETQ. Trimming took off 1 base at V and 1 base at J, with 9 bases between the two ends. The CDR3 contains 14 residues. In DNA form, the CDR3 reads TGCGCCAGCAGCTTGTCCCTAGAATCCTACGAGCAGTACTTC. This sequence encodes CASSLSLESYEQYF.

The V and J genes are TRBV6-5 and TRBJ2-3; D is unresolved. Trimming pared 7 bases from V and 1 base from J, leaving 9 bases between. The CDR3 runs to 13 residues. Germline V gives CDR1 MNHEY, CDR2 SVGAGI. DNA of the CDR3: TGTGCCAGCACCAGTGTTGGCACAGATACGCAGTATTTT. Amino acids: CASTSVGTDTQYF.